What follows describes a single TCR beta chain. Its antigen is not known. CDR1 and CDR2 (germline): GTSNPN, SVGIG (reference sequence). Trimming stripped 3 bases from V and 8 bases from J, with 16 bases between. There are 13 residues in the CDR3. Genomic DNA from each subset was divided evenly over several immunoSEQ plates. Here immunoSEQ multiplex PCR was the method, and the copy in TCRdb shows in-frame clones only, minus some. This table has a few hundred thousand clones, 65% to 80% appearing once. This specimen comes from a study of shared clonotypes between healthy human individuals. Background on the study: Participating donors consisted of two women and a few men aged 18 to 49. Broader study findings: Investigators collected only blood, and repertoires in tissues likely differ.

This receptor was obtained from a woman between 40 and 55 years old in good health. Some clones in this sample may be carry-over from other donors' samples. V is TRBV30 and J is TRBJ1-2; D uncertain. The sequencing sample was made of PBMCs. The CDR3 protein is CAWRVSGFWGYTF. The DNA of the CDR3 is TGTGCCTGGAGGGTTTCGGGGTTCTGGGGCTACACCTTC.